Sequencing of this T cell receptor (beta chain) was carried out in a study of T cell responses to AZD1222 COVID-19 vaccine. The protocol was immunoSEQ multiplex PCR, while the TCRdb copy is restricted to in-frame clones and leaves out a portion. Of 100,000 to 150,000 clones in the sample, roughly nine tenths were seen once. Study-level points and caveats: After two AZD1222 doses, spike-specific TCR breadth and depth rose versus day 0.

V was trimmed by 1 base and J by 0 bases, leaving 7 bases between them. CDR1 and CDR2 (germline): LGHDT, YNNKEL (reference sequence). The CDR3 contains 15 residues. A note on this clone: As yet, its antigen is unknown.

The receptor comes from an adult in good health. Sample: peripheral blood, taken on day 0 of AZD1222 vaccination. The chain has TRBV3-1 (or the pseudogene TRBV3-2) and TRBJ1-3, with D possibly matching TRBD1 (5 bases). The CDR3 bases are TGTGCCAGCAGCCAAGGCGACAGCTCTGGAAACACCATATATTTT. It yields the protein CASSQGDSSGNTIYF.